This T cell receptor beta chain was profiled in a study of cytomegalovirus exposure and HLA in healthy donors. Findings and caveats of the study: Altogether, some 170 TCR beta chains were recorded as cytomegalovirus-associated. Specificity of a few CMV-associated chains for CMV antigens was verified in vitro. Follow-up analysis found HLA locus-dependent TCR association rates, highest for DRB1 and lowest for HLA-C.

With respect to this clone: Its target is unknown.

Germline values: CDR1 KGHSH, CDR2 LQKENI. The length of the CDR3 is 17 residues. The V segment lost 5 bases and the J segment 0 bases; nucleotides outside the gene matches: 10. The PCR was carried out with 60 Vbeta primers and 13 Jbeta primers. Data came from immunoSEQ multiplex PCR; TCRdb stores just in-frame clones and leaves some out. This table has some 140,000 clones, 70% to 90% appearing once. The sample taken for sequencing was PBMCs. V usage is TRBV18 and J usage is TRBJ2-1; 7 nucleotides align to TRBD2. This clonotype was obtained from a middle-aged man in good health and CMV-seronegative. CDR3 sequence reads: CASSTIGGGGSYNEQFF. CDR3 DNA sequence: TGTGCCAGCTCAACCATTGGGGGGGGAGGCTCCTACAATGAGCAGTTCTTC.